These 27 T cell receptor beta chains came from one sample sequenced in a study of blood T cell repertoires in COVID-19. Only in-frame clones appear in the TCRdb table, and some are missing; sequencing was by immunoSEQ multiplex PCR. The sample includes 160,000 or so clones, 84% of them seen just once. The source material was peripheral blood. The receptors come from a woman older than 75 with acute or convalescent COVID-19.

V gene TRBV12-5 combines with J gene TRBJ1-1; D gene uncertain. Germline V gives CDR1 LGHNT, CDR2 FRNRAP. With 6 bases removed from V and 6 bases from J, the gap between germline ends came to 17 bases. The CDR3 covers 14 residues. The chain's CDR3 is CASGTGYVGAEAFF. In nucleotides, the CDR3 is TGTGCTAGTGGGACGGGATATGTCGGGGCTGAAGCTTTCTTT.

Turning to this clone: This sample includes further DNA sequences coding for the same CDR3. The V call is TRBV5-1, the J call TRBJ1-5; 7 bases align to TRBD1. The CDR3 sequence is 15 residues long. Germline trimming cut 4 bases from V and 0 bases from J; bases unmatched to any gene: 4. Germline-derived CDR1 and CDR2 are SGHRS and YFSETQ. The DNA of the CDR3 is TGCGCCAGCAGCCTCAGGGGGGATAGCAATCAGCCCCAGCATTTT. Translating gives CASSLRGDSNQPQHF.

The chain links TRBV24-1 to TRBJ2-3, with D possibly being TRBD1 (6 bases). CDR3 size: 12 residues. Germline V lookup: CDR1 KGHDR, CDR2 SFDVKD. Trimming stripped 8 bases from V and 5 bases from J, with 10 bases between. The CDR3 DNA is TGTGCCACCAAGGGGGAGCAAGATACGCAGTATTTT. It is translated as CATKGEQDTQYF.

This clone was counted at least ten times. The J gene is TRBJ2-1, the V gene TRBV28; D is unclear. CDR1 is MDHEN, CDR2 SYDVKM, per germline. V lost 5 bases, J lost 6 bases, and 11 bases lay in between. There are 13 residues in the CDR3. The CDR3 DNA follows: TGTGCCAGCAGTATACAGTGGGTCAATGAGCAGTTCTTC. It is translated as CASSIQWVNEQFF.

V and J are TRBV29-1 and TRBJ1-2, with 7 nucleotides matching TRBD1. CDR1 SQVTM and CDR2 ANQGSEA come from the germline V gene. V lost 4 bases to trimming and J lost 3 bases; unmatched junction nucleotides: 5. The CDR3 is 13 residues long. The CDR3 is CSVGRGSDYGYTF. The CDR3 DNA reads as TGCAGCGTTGGCAGGGGGTCCGACTATGGCTACACCTTC. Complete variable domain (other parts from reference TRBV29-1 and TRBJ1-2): SAVISQKPSRDICQRGTSLTIQCQVDSQVTMMFWYRQQPGQSLTLIATANQGSEATYESGFVIDKFPISRPNLTFSTLTVSNMSPEDSSIYLCSVGRGSDYGYTFGSGTRLTVV.

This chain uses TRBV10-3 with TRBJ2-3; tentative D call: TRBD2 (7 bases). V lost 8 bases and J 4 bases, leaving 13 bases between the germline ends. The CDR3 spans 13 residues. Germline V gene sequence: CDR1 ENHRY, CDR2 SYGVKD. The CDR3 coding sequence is TGTGCCATCGGGGGGGCAGGGGCAGATACGCAGTATTTT. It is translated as CAIGGAGADTQYF.

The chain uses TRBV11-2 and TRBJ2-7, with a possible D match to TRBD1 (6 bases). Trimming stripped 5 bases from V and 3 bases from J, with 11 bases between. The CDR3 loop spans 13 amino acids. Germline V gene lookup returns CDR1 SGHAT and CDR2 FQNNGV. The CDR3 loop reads CASSRGQFYEQYF. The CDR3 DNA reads TGTGCCAGCAGCAGAGGACAGTTCTACGAGCAGTACTTC. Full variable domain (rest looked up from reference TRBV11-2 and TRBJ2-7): EAGVAQSPRYKIIEKRQSVAFWCNPISGHATLYWYQQILGQGPKLLIQFQNNGVVDDSQLPKDRFSAERLKGVDSTLKIQPAKLEDSAVYLCASSRGQFYEQYFGPGTRLTVT.

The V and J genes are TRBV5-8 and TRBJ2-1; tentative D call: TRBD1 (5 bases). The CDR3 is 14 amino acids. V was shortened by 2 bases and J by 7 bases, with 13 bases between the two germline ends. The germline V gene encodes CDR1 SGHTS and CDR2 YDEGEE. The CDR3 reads CASSFSGNLNEQFF. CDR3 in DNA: TGTGCCAGCAGCTTCTCAGGGAATTTGAATGAGCAGTTCTTC.

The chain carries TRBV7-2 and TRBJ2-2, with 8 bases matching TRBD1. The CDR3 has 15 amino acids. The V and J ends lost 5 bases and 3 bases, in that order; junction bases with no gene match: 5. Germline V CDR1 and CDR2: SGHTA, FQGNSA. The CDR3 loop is CASSGRQGYTGELFF. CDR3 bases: TGTGCCAGCAGCGGTAGACAGGGGTACACCGGGGAGCTGTTTTTT.

CDR3 DNA: TGTGCCAGCAGCCCGGGACAGGGGACGAACTATGGCTACACCTTC. Protein product: CASSPGQGTNYGYTF. V and J are TRBV7-6 and TRBJ1-2, with 10 bases identical to TRBD1. CDR1 and CDR2 from the germline V gene are SGHVS and FNYEAQ. The CDR3 consists of 15 residues. Trimming at V came to 5 bases and at J to 2 bases, leaving 5 bases not matched to a gene.

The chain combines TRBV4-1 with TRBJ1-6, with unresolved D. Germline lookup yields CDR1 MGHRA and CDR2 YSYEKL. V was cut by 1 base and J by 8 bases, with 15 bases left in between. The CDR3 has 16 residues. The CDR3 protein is CASSQGSVILDSPLHF. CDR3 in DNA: TGCGCCAGCAGCCAAGGATCGGTAATATTGGATTCACCCCTCCACTTT.

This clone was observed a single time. The CDR3 DNA reads TGTGCCAGCAGCTTATCGGTCGATGAGCAGTTCTTC. Its translation: CASSLSVDEQFF. J is TRBJ2-1 and V is TRBV7-2, with D uncertain. The germline V gene has CDR1 SGHTA and CDR2 FQGNSA. V was cut by 2 bases and J by 8 bases, with 7 bases left in between. The length of the CDR3 is 12 residues.

In DNA form, the CDR3 reads TGTGCCAGTAGTATGGCCAGGACAGGGGCCACCTACGAGCAGTACTTC. Residues: CASSMARTGATYEQYF. The J gene is TRBJ2-7, the V gene TRBV19; the match to TRBD1 covers 9 bases. The CDR3 has 16 residues. V was pared by 3 bases and J by 2 bases, with 8 bases of the junction left unmatched. CDR1 and CDR2 (germline): LNHDA, SQIVND (reference sequence). Drawing the rest from reference TRBV19 and TRBJ2-7, the complete variable domain is DGGITQSPKYLFRKEGQNVTLSCEQNLNHDAMYWYRQDPGQGLRLIYYSQIVNDFQKGDIAEGYSVSREKKESFPLTVTSAQKNPTAFYLCASSMARTGATYEQYFGPGTRLTVT.

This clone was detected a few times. Written as DNA, the CDR3 is TGTGCCAGCAGACCGGGACTAGATAAGACCCAGTACTTC. Protein sequence: CASRPGLDKTQYF. V and J are TRBV28 and TRBJ2-5; 8 bases line up with TRBD2. Germline V gene lookup returns CDR1 MDHEN and CDR2 SYDVKM. Losses at the gene ends were 6 bases for V and 6 bases for J; bases not matched to a gene: 6. This CDR3 region has 13 residues.

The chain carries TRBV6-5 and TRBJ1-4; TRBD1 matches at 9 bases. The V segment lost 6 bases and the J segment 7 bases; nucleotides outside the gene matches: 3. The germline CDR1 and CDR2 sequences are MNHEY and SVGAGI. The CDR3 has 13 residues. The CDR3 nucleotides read TGTGCCAGCAGCCTGGACAGGGGTGAAAAACTGTTTTTT. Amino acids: CASSLDRGEKLFF.

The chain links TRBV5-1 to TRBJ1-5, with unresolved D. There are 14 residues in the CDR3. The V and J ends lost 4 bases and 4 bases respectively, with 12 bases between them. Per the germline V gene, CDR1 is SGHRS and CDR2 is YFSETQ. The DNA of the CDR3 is TGCGCCAGCAGCACGGGAGGTCCTAATCAGCCCCAGCATTTT. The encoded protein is CASSTGGPNQPQHF.

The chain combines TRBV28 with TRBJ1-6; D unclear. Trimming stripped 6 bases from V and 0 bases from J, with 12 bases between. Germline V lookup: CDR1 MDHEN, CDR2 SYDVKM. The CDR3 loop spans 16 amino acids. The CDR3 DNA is TGTGCCAGCAGAGTCAGATCGCTCTCCTATAATTCACCCCTCCACTTT. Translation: CASRVRSLSYNSPLHF.

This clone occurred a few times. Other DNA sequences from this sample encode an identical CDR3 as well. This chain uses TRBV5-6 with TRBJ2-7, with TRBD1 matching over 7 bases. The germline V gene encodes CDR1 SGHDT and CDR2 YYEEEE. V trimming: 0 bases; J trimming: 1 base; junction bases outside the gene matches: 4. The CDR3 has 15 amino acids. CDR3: CASSLGDRVSYEQYF. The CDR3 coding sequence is TGTGCCAGCAGCTTGGGTGACAGGGTTTCCTACGAGCAGTACTTC.

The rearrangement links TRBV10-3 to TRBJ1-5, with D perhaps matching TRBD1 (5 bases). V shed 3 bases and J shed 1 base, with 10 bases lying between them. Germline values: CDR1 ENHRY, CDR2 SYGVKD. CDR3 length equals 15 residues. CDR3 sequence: CAISDRDRSNQPQHF. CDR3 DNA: TGTGCCATCAGTGACAGGGATAGGAGCAATCAGCCCCAGCATTTT.

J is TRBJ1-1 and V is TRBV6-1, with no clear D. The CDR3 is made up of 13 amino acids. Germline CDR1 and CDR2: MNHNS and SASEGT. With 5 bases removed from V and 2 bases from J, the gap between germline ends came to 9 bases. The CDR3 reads CASSQVRNTEAFF. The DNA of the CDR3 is TGTGCCAGCAGTCAGGTGAGAAACACTGAAGCTTTCTTT.

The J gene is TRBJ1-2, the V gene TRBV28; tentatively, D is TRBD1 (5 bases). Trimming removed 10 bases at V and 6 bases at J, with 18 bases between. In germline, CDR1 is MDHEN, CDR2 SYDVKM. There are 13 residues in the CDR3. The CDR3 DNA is TGTGCCAACCAACGAGCAGGGTCTGATGGCTACACCTTC. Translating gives CANQRAGSDGYTF.

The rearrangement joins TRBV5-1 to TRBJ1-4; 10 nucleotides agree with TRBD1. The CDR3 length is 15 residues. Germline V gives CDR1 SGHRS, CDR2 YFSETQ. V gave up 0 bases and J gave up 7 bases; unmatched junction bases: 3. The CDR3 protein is CASSLAGTGVEKLFF. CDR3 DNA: TGCGCCAGCAGCTTGGCCGGGACAGGGGTTGAAAAACTGTTTTTT.

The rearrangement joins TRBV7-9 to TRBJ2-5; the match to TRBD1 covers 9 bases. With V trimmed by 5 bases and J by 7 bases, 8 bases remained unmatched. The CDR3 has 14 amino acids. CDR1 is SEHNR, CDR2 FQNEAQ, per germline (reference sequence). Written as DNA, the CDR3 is TGTGCCAGCAGCCCGAGACAGGGGGGTGCGACCCAGTACTTC. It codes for CASSPRQGGATQYF.

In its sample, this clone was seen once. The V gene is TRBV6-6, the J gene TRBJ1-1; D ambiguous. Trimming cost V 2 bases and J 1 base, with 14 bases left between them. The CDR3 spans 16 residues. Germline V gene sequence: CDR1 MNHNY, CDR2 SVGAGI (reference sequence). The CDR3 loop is CASSYPGRERNTEAFF. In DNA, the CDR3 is TGTGCCAGCAGTTACCCCGGACGGGAAAGGAACACTGAAGCTTTCTTT.

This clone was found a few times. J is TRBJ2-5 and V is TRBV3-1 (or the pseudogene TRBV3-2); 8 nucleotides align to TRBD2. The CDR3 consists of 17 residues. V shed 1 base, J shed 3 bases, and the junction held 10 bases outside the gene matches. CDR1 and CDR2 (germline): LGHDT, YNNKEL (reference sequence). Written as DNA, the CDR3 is TGTGCCAGCAGCCAAGTTCTTGGGCTAGCGGGTAAAGAGACCCAGTACTTC. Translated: CASSQVLGLAGKETQYF.

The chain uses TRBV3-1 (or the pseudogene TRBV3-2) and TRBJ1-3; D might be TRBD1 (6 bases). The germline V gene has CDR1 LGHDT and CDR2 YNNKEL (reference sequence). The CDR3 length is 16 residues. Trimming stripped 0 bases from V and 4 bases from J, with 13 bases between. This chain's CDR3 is CASSQDLQGSGNTIYF. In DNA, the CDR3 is TGTGCCAGCAGCCAAGATTTACAGGGCAGCGGAAACACCATATATTTT.

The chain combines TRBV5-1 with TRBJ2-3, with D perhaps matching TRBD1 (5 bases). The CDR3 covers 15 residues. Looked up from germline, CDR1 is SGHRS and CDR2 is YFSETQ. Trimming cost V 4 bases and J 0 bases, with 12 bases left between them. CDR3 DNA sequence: TGCGCCAGCAGCGCCCACCCAGGGAGCACAGATACGCAGTATTTT. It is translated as CASSAHPGSTDTQYF. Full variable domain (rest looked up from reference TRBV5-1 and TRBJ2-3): KAGVTQTPRYLIKTRGQQVTLSCSPISGHRSVSWYQQTPGQGLQFLFEYFSETQRNKGNFPGRFSGRQFSNSRSEMNVSTLELGDSALYLCASSAHPGSTDTQYFGPGTRLTVL.